These 28 T cell receptor beta chains came from one sample sequenced in a study of T cells in Graves' hyperthyroidism and ophthalmopathy. Authors of the study amplified TCR beta CDR3 regions from RNA transcripts. TCR CDR3 underwent first-round RT-PCR with the HTBI primer set. From the multiplex PCR reads, TCRdb called clonotypes with MiXCR, one entry per CDR3 protein. This sample has 480,000 or so distinct CDR3 sequences, with 46% found just once. The specimen was peripheral blood or thyroid tissue (not recorded which). These TCRs come from an adult woman with Graves' disease, either hyperthyroidism or ophthalmopathy (not recorded which).

The chain links TRBV2 to TRBJ1-6; 7 bases match TRBD1. J gave up 8 bases and V 7 bases, and 8 bases lay outside the gene matches. The length of the CDR3 is 14 residues. Looked up from germline, CDR1 is SNHLY and CDR2 is FYNNEI. The CDR3 sequence is CASNGGQSYSPLHF. DNA of the CDR3: TGTGCCAGCAATGGGGGACAGTCTTATTCACCCCTCCACTTT.

The chain recombines TRBV29-1 with TRBJ2-2; D perhaps matches TRBD2 (6 bases). Deletions cut 7 bases from V and 7 bases from J, with 16 bases between. The CDR3 covers 13 residues. Germline assignment: CDR1 SQVTM and CDR2 ANQGSEA. The CDR3 spells CSAKEGFDGELFF. CDR3 bases: TGCAGCGCCAAGGAGGGGTTCGACGGGGAGCTGTTTTTT.

This chain connects TRBV7-9 to TRBJ1-4; D gene uncertain. With 2 bases removed from V and 7 bases from J, the gap between germline ends came to 11 bases. This CDR3 comprises 14 residues. From germline, CDR1 is SEHNR and CDR2 FQNEAQ (reference sequence). The chain's CDR3 is CASSLTDGIEKLFF. CDR3 in DNA: TGTGCCAGCAGCTTAACGGACGGTATTGAAAAACTGTTTTTT.

Comment on this clonotype: One end of the junction fails to match germline, which may point to a read error. The chain uses TRBV5-1 and TRBJ1-2; 7 bases are a match to TRBD1. Germline CDR1 SGHRS, CDR2 YFSETQ. The CDR3 consists of 13 residues. The CDR3 nucleotides read TGTGCCAGCAGTCGAGACAGGGCGGATGGCTACACCTTC. Its translation: CASSRDRADGYTF.

The chain recombines TRBV6-2 or TRBV6-3 with TRBJ1-1; no firm D call. CDR1 is MNHEY and CDR2 is SVGEGT in the germline V gene. The CDR3 has 11 amino acids. V lost 11 bases, J lost 5 bases, and 12 bases lay in between. As DNA, the CDR3 is TGTGCCCACGGCCGGGGAACTGAAGCTTTCTTT. Its protein product is CAHGRGTEAFF.

A single count supports this clonotype. The chain couples TRBV29-1 to TRBJ1-2, with a weak D call TRBD1 (6 bases). The CDR3 runs 15 residues. The V end lost 3 bases, the J end lost 6 bases, and 20 bases lay between the germline ends. Germline-derived CDR1 and CDR2 are SQVTM and ANQGSEA. The CDR3 spells CSVDRDTSGDDGYTF. Here the CDR3 DNA reads TGCAGCGTTGACCGGGACACTTCCGGGGACGATGGCTACACCTTC.

With respect to this clonotype: The junction differs from germline at one of its ends, possibly a read error. The V call is TRBV28, the J call TRBJ2-6; D tentatively fits TRBD1 or TRBD2 (5 bases each). The CDR3 is 13 amino acids. In germline, CDR1 is MDHEN, CDR2 SYDVKM. This CDR3 reads CASSVLSGTGEAF. The DNA for the CDR3 is TGTGCCAGCAGCGTCCTGTCAGGGACGGGTGAAGCTTTC.

The gene calls are TRBV2 and TRBJ1-2; 9 bases fit TRBD1. V lost 6 bases, J lost 1 base, and 3 bases stayed unmatched. CDR3 length: 14 residues. Germline lookup yields CDR1 SNHLY and CDR2 FYNNEI. CDR3 in DNA: TGTGCCAGCAGGGTGACAGGGGGTAACTATGGCTACACCTTC. Translation: CASRVTGGNYGYTF.

Here the CDR3 reads CASSLGTTAYEQYF. The DNA of the CDR3 is TGTGCCAGCAGCTTAGGGACAACAGCCTACGAGCAGTACTTC. The V and J genes are TRBV7-6 and TRBJ2-7; TRBD1 is a possible D gene (5 bases). CDR3 length equals 14 residues. The ends were cut back, 1 base at V and 2 bases at J, with 9 bases in the middle. Germline values: CDR1 SGHVS, CDR2 FNYEAQ.

This clonotype was seen more than once but under ten times. The chain has TRBV7-2 and TRBJ2-7, with 13 bases aligning to TRBD2. The CDR3 extends over 15 amino acids. Trimming cost V 4 bases and J 4 bases; bases outside gene matches: 4. From germline, CDR1 is SGHTA and CDR2 FQGNSA. CDR3 nucleotide sequence: TGTGCCAGCAGCTCACAACTAGCGGGAGGGTACGAGCAGTACTTC. This codes for CASSSQLAGGYEQYF.

V gene TRBV7-8 combines with J gene TRBJ1-2; no definite D call. Trimming stripped 2 bases from V and 0 bases from J, with 13 bases between. Germline V gene data show CDR1 as SGHVS and CDR2 as FQNEAQ. This CDR3 has 16 amino acids. CDR3: CASSLWAAPTNYGYTF. DNA of the CDR3: TGTGCCAGCAGCTTATGGGCGGCACCAACTAACTATGGCTACACCTTC.

This clonotype was detected a few times. The V gene is TRBV7-2, the J gene TRBJ1-2, with 9 bases matching TRBD1. V shed 5 bases, J shed 8 bases, and the junction held 6 bases outside the gene matches. The germline V gene encodes CDR1 SGHTA and CDR2 FQGNSA. This CDR3 contains 13 residues. The CDR3 DNA is TGTGCCAGCAGCCGGGGACAGGGCTTGGGCTACACCTTC. This sequence encodes CASSRGQGLGYTF.

This clonotype appeared a few times. The chain joins TRBV9 to TRBJ2-5, with D perhaps matching TRBD1 or TRBD2 (5 bases each). Germline V lookup: CDR1 SGDLS, CDR2 YYNGEE. The CDR3 runs to 15 residues. Trimming left V 4 bases short and J 2 bases short, with 15 bases between. The CDR3 sequence: CASSPNGGPQETQYF. The CDR3, as DNA: TGTGCCAGCAGCCCTAATGGGGGACCACAAGAGACCCAGTACTTC.

The chain recombines TRBV18 with TRBJ1-3; possibly TRBD1 for D (5 bases). V was cut by 2 bases and J by 0 bases, with 11 bases left in between. Germline V lookup: CDR1 KGHSH, CDR2 LQKENI. This CDR3 contains 16 residues. The CDR3 region has the DNA TGTGCCAGCTCACCAACGGACACTTTCTCTGGAAACACCATATATTTT. Translated, it gives CASSPTDTFSGNTIYF.

This clonotype has a count of ten or more. The gene calls are TRBV29-1 and TRBJ2-7; 8 nucleotides match TRBD1. CDR1 and CDR2 (germline): SQVTM, ANQGSEA. There are 12 residues in the CDR3. J gave up 6 bases and V 4 bases, and 5 bases lay outside the gene matches. The DNA for the CDR3 is TGCAGCGTTGGGCAGGGGGCGGGCGAGCAGTACTTC. Amino acids: CSVGQGAGEQYF.

This clonotype was counted a few times. The gene calls are TRBV29-1 and TRBJ1-2; 8 nucleotides align to TRBD1. CDR1 SQVTM and CDR2 ANQGSEA come from the germline V gene. V shed 1 base, J shed 7 bases, and the junction held 14 bases outside the gene matches. This CDR3 is 16 amino acids long. CDR3: CSVEGSDRVDVGGYTF. In DNA form, the CDR3 reads TGCAGCGTTGAAGGGTCGGACAGGGTTGACGTAGGTGGCTACACCTTC.

In this sample, this clonotype turned up many times. The chain couples TRBV24-1 to TRBJ1-1; 9 bases line up with TRBD1. CDR3 length equals 14 residues. The germline V gene has CDR1 KGHDR and CDR2 SFDVKD. J gave up 5 bases and V 4 bases, and 4 bases lay outside the gene matches. CDR3 amino acids: CATSDRGTGTEAFF. DNA of the CDR3: TGTGCCACCAGTGACCGCGGGACAGGGACTGAAGCTTTCTTT.

The chain links TRBV25-1 to TRBJ2-5; D not certain. Germline assignment: CDR1 MGHDK and CDR2 SYGVNS. The V gene lost 3 bases and the J gene lost 1 base, with 9 bases spanning the gap. The CDR3 contains 14 residues. CDR3 residues: CASSDLQGQETQYF. CDR3 nucleotides: TGTGCCAGCAGTGACCTACAAGGCCAAGAGACCCAGTACTTC.

V gene TRBV6-2 or TRBV6-3 combines with J gene TRBJ2-2; tentatively, D is TRBD2 (5 bases). The CDR3 covers 13 residues. V lost 4 bases, J lost 4 bases, and 7 bases lay in between. Germline V gene lookup returns CDR1 MNHEY and CDR2 SVGEGT. The DNA for the CDR3 is TGTGCCAGCAGTTTACTAGGCACCGGGGAGCTGTTTTTT. The encoded protein is CASSLLGTGELFF.

The rearrangement uses TRBV7-9 and TRBJ2-6; D remains unclear. Trimming pared 4 bases from V and 4 bases from J, leaving 11 bases between. Germline CDR1 reads SEHNR; CDR2 reads FQNEAQ (reference sequence). The CDR3 is 15 amino acids. CDR3 sequence (DNA): TGTGCCAGCAGCTCCTGGATAGGGGGGGCCAACGTCCTGACTTTC. Translated, it gives CASSSWIGGANVLTF.

This clonotype occurred once. The chain couples TRBV3-1 to TRBJ2-5, with D possibly TRBD2 on 6 matching bases. V dropped 1 base and J dropped 3 bases, with 15 bases sitting between them. In germline, CDR1 is LGHDT, CDR2 YNNKEL (reference sequence). The CDR3 sequence is 16 residues long. The CDR3 nucleotides are TGTGCCAGCAGCCAAGCCTCCACCGGAGGGGAAGAGACCCAGTACTTC. Translating it yields CASSQASTGGEETQYF.

The chain carries TRBV7-9 and TRBJ2-5; possible D gene TRBD2, 6 bases. CDR1 is SEHNR and CDR2 is FQNEAQ in the germline V gene (reference sequence). Trimming shortened V by 5 bases and J by 5 bases, and 18 bases separated the two germline ends. This CDR3 contains 15 residues. In DNA form, the CDR3 reads TGTGCCAGCAGCCCCCTTATCGGAGGGGTGGAGACCCAGTACTTC. This codes for CASSPLIGGVETQYF.

In its sample, this clonotype was seen once. The chain combines TRBV29-1 with TRBJ1-1, with D possibly being TRBD1 (5 bases). CDR1 is SQVTM and CDR2 is ANQGSEA in the germline V gene. Trimming stripped 7 bases from V and 9 bases from J, with 15 bases between. This CDR3 is built from 11 residues. CDR3 sequence (DNA): TGCAGCGGGAAGGGCGGGGGTCAAGCTTTCTTT. It codes for CSGKGGGQAFF.

The V gene is TRBV7-2, the J gene TRBJ2-7; 8 bases are a match to TRBD2. J was trimmed by 2 bases and V by 3 bases; bases with no gene match: 9. Germline loops: CDR1 SGHTA, CDR2 FQGNSA. The CDR3 has 16 amino acids. CDR3 residues: CASSFTPGLGTYEQYF. DNA of the CDR3: TGTGCCAGCAGCTTCACCCCGGGACTAGGTACCTACGAGCAGTACTTC.

The chain joins TRBV24-1 to TRBJ2-5; maybe TRBD1 (6 bases). Germline CDR1 is KGHDR and CDR2 is SFDVKD. The CDR3 contains 13 residues. V lost 1 base and J 7 bases, leaving 9 bases between the germline ends. CDR3 region: CATSDFGGGTQYF. The CDR3 bases are TGTGCCACCAGTGATTTTGGGGGCGGGACCCAGTACTTC.

The CDR3 sequence is CASSVGGTDEKLFF. The CDR3 bases are TGTGCCAGCAGCGTCGGGGGAACGGATGAAAAACTGTTTTTT. The gene calls are TRBV7-3 and TRBJ1-4, with D perhaps matching TRBD1 (5 bases). Between the trimmed V and J ends, which lost 5 bases and 6 bases, there was a span of 13 bases. Germline V lookup: CDR1 SGHTA, CDR2 FQGTGA. The CDR3 covers 14 residues.

This clonotype turned up a few times. This chain joins TRBV7-2 and TRBJ2-2, with D unresolved. V dropped 1 base and J dropped 6 bases, with 9 bases sitting between them. Germline CDR1 is SGHTA and CDR2 is FQGNSA. This CDR3 has 14 amino acids. The CDR3, as DNA: TGTGCCAGCAGCTTAGTAGGTTCCGCCGGGGAGCTGTTTTTT. Translated: CASSLVGSAGELFF.

This clonotype was detected a few times. The chain links TRBV28 to TRBJ1-1, with unresolved D. Trimming removed 8 bases from V and 1 base from J, with 14 bases in between. The CDR3 consists of 14 residues. Germline V gene sequence: CDR1 MDHEN, CDR2 SYDVKM. CDR3 region: CASSSSWRNTEAFF. In nucleotides, the CDR3 is TGTGCCAGCTCCTCCTCGTGGAGGAACACTGAAGCTTTCTTT.